The sequence of this T cell receptor (beta chain) was determined in a study of T cell responses to AZD1222 COVID-19 vaccine. Sequencing used immunoSEQ multiplex PCR; TCRdb keeps in-frame clones, though not all of them. This table holds under 130,000 clones, roughly nine tenths found once. Samples with a second dose at about 4 or about 12 weeks were pooled together. Broader study findings: Vaccine-associated CD4 TCRs spanned spike, dominant at 160-218 and 743-854. It should be noted that donors were predominantly white British and more often female, and clonal diversity was possibly underestimated.

With respect to this clone: The antigen is undetermined.

Trimming shortened V by 8 bases and J by 7 bases, and 15 bases separated the two germline ends. CDR3 length equals 13 residues. The source of this sequence is an adult who received the AZD1222 COVID-19 vaccine. The gene calls are TRBV12-3 or TRBV12-4 and TRBJ1-5, with D possibly being TRBD1 (5 bases). The sample here was peripheral blood, taken 28 days after the second AZD1222 dose. The CDR3 spells CASGHGGNQPQHF. Here the CDR3 DNA reads TGTGCCAGCGGACACGGGGGTAACCAGCCCCAGCATTTT.